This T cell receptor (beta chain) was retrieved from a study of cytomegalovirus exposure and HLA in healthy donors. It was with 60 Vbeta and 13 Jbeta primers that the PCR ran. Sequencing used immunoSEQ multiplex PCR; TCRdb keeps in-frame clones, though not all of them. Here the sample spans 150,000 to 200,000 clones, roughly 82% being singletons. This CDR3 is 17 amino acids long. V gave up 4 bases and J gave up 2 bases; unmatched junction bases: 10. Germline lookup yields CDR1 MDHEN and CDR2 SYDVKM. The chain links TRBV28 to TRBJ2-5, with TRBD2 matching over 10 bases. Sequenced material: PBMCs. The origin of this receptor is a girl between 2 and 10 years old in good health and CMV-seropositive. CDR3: CASSSLGLADSQETQYF. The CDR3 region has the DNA TGTGCCAGCAGTTCCCTCGGACTAGCGGATAGTCAAGAGACCCAGTACTTC.